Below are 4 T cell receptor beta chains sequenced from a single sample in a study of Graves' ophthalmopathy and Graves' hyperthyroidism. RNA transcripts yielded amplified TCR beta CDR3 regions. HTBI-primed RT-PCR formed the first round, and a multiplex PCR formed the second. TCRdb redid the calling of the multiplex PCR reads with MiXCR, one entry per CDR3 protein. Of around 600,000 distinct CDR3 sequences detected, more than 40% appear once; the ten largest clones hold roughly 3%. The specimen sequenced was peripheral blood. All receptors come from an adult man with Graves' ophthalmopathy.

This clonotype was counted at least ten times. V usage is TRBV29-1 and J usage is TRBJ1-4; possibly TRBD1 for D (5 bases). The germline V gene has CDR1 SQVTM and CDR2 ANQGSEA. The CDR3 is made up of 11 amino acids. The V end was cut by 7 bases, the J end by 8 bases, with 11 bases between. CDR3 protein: CSGGLGEKLFF. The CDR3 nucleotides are TGCAGCGGGGGACTGGGAGAAAAACTGTTTTTT.

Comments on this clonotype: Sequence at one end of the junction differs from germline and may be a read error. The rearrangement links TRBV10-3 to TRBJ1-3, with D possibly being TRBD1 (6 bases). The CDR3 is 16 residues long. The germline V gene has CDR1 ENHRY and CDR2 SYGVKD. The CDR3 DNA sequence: TGTGCCAGCAGTGAAGACTGGACAGTTTTCGGAAACACCGTATATTTT. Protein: CASSEDWTVFGNTVYF.

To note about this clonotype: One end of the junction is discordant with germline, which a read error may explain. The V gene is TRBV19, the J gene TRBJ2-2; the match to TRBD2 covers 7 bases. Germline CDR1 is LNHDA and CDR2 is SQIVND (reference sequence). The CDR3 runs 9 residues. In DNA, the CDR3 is TGTGCCACTGGCGGGGGGCTGTTTTTT. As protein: CATGGGLFF.

CDR3 loop: CASSGTGASSSYEQYF. CDR3 nucleotides: TGTGCCAGCAGCGGGACAGGGGCTTCGAGCTCCTACGAGCAGTACTTC. This chain links TRBV11-2 with TRBJ2-7, with 10 nucleotides matching TRBD1. This CDR3 contains 16 residues. Unmatched junction bases numbered 7, after V lost 5 bases and J lost 0 bases. Germline lookup yields CDR1 SGHAT and CDR2 FQNNGV.